This TCR beta chain was captured by sequencing in a study of OX40 agonist ivuxolimab in advanced cancers. Study information: It was permissible to have had prior anti-PD-1, anti-PD-L1 or anti-CTLA-4 therapy, and around 40% had some. Three patients had partial responses: one hepatocellular carcinoma, two cutaneous melanoma.

TCRdb's copy holds only in-frame clones and misses some; the assay was immunoSEQ multiplex PCR. In the table there are approximately 42,000 clones, around four fifths of which are singletons. V was cut by 3 bases and J by 1 base, with 13 bases left in between. Germline values: CDR1 MDHEN, CDR2 SYDVKM. The CDR3 is made up of 15 amino acids. This sequence originates from an adult with an advanced solid tumor such as melanoma, head and neck, liver or kidney cancer. The sequencing used CD4+ or CD8+ T cells sorted from blood, collected in a trial of the OX40 agonist ivuxolimab. The rearrangement uses TRBV28 and TRBJ2-7; D might be TRBD1 (6 bases). The CDR3 loop reads CASSFSPGQSYEQYV. CDR3 coding DNA: TGTGCCAGCAGTTTCTCCCCAGGACAGTCCTACGAGCAGTACGTC.